The 32 T cell receptor beta chains presented below share a single source sample, sequenced in a study of T cell repertoires in cytomegalovirus infection. In TCRdb, the reads were re-called with MiXCR into one record per CDR3 protein. The sample gives some 680,000 distinct CDR3 sequences, 35% to 45% of which show up once; around 3% is in the top ten. The sample was PBMCs. Every receptor here comes from a human donor in good health (CMV status not recorded). Some clones in this sample may be carry-over from other donors' samples.

The chain is built from TRBV12-3 or TRBV12-4 and TRBJ2-2, with D perhaps TRBD1 or TRBD2 (5 bases each). Trimming cost V 5 bases and J 6 bases, with 19 bases left between them. There are 16 residues in the CDR3. The CDR3 protein is CASSPGPGPRSGELFF. The CDR3 DNA sequence: TGTGCCAGCAGTCCCGGACCGGGACCTCGGTCCGGGGAGCTGTTTTTT.

This chain joins TRBV20-1 and TRBJ2-7; TRBD2 matches 7 bases. CDR1 is DFQATT and CDR2 is SNEGSKA in the germline V gene (reference sequence). J was trimmed by 2 bases and V by 3 bases; bases with no gene match: 7. CDR3 length equals 14 residues. CDR3 coding DNA: TGCAGTGCTAGCGACGGACTAGTAACCTACGAGCAGTACTTC. Encoded protein: CSASDGLVTYEQYF.

In the case of this clonotype: Without the conserved terminal phenylalanine or tryptophan, this CDR3 likely stems from a read error. The V gene is TRBV7-8, the J gene TRBJ2-5; D may be TRBD1 or TRBD2 (5 bases each). The CDR3 loop spans 14 amino acids. Germline V gene sequence: CDR1 SGHVS, CDR2 FQNEAQ. The CDR3 bases are TGTGCCAGCATCTTAGTGGCAGGGACAGAGACCCAGTACTTA. Translation gives CASILVAGTETQYL.

This chain connects TRBV20-1 to TRBJ1-1; D may be TRBD1 (6 bases). CDR1 DFQATT and CDR2 SNEGSKA come from the germline V gene (reference sequence). V lost 1 base and J lost 1, with 13 bases in between. CDR3 length: 15 residues. The CDR3 reads CSARAGGRGNTEAFF. Written as DNA, the CDR3 is TGCAGTGCTAGAGCGGGGGGGCGCGGGAACACTGAAGCTTTCTTT.

This clonotype was seen a handful of times. The chain employs TRBV12-3 or TRBV12-4 and TRBJ2-7, with a weak D call TRBD2 (5 bases). Deletions cut 1 base from V and 2 bases from J, with 12 bases between. The CDR3 consists of 15 residues. The CDR3 DNA sequence: TGTGCCAGCAGTTTAGGACTTGGAGGTACCTACGAGCAGTACTTC. Encoded protein: CASSLGLGGTYEQYF.

The chain links TRBV2 to TRBJ2-5; tentative D call: TRBD1 (8 bases). Germline CDR1 and CDR2: SNHLY and FYNNEI. This CDR3 has 19 amino acids. The germline V and J ends were trimmed by 1 base and 4 bases, with 25 bases remaining between them. The CDR3 coding sequence is TGTGCCAGCAGTGAAGGGCAGGGGGCGCTCCGGGAGGTGCTAGAGACCCAGTACTTC. It encodes CASSEGQGALREVLETQYF.

The table lists this clonotype with many counts. The rearrangement links TRBV7-2 to TRBJ2-2; D gene uncertain. The V end was cut by 3 bases, the J end by 5 bases, with 7 bases between. The CDR3 covers 13 residues. Germline V CDR1 and CDR2: SGHTA, FQGNSA. CDR3 nucleotide sequence: TGTGCCAGCAGCTTCCCCGGAACCGGGGAGCTGTTTTTT. It translates to CASSFPGTGELFF.

This clonotype has just one count. V gene TRBV10-3 combines with J gene TRBJ2-3; possibly TRBD2 for D (6 bases). Germline V gene lookup returns CDR1 ENHRY and CDR2 SYGVKD. The ends were cut back, 2 bases at V and 4 bases at J, with 13 bases in the middle. The CDR3 is 15 residues long. The CDR3 loop is CAISEPPGTADTQYF. The CDR3 nucleotides read TGTGCCATCAGTGAGCCCCCAGGGACTGCAGATACGCAGTATTTT.

The chain has TRBV7-2 and TRBJ2-7, with D possibly matching TRBD2 (6 bases). V lost 5 bases to trimming and J lost 5 bases, with 19 bases between them. Germline assignment: CDR1 SGHTA and CDR2 FQGNSA. The CDR3 runs 15 residues. As DNA, the CDR3 is TGTGCCAGCAGCCCGGACGGGGGTGACCTACACGAGCAGTACTTC. This sequence encodes CASSPDGGDLHEQYF.

The count of this clonotype is one. CDR3 sequence: CASTYVNTEAFF. For the CDR3, the DNA is TGTGCCAGCACCTACGTGAACACTGAAGCTTTCTTT. The chain uses TRBV6-6 and TRBJ1-1, with D unclear. The V end lost 7 bases, the J end lost 0 bases, and 6 bases lay between the germline ends. The CDR3 is 12 residues long. The germline CDR1 and CDR2 sequences are MNHNY and SVGAGI (reference sequence).

The rearrangement links TRBV2 to TRBJ2-1; D gene unclear. The CDR3 has 11 amino acids. Germline CDR1 SNHLY, CDR2 FYNNEI. Trimming pared 8 bases from V and 7 bases from J, leaving 9 bases between. CDR3 region: CASWHWNEQFF. CDR3 DNA: TGTGCCAGCTGGCATTGGAATGAGCAGTTCTTC.

In regard to this clonotype: A read error may produce the germline difference seen at one junction end. The chain employs TRBV7-6 and TRBJ2-1; TRBD2 aligns across 8 bases. In germline, CDR1 is SGHVS, CDR2 FNYEAQ. There are 14 residues in the CDR3. The CDR3 nucleotides read TGTGCTAGCAGCTTAGGTGGACTAGCCGATGAGCAGTTCTTC. The encoded protein is CASSLGGLADEQFF.

CDR3 protein: CASTSRATTLNYNEQFF. CDR3 bases: TGTGCCAGCACCTCGCGAGCTACCACCTTAAACTACAATGAGCAGTTCTTC. V and J are TRBV12-3 or TRBV12-4 and TRBJ2-1; D not resolved. CDR3 length: 17 residues. The V end was cut by 7 bases, the J end by 3 bases, with 22 bases between.

The V and J genes are TRBV4-1 and TRBJ1-4; no definite D call. The CDR3 is 13 residues long. Deletions cut 5 bases from V and 8 bases from J, with 12 bases between. Germline assignment: CDR1 MGHRA and CDR2 YSYEKL. The CDR3 nucleotides read TGCGCCAGCAGCTTCCGGCCGGGGGAAAAACTGTTTTTT. Protein product: CASSFRPGEKLFF.

The chain couples TRBV7-3 to TRBJ1-2, with a weak D call TRBD1 (5 bases). The CDR3 is 15 residues long. The germline V gene encodes CDR1 SGHTA and CDR2 FQGTGA. The V gene lost 6 bases and the J gene lost 8 bases, with 22 bases spanning the gap. The CDR3 bases are TGTGCCAGCAGTACCTCCACATGGGAGGGGAACGGCTACACCTTC. Protein product: CASSTSTWEGNGYTF.

Only a few counts were recorded for this clonotype. This chain connects TRBV11-2 to TRBJ2-6, with D unclear. V was trimmed by 0 bases and J by 0 bases, leaving 9 bases between them. The CDR3 runs to 17 residues. The V gene's germline CDR1 is SGHAT and CDR2 FQNNGV. The CDR3 spells CASSLEGRFSGANVLTF. In nucleotides, the CDR3 is TGTGCCAGCAGCTTAGAAGGACGTTTCTCTGGGGCCAACGTCCTGACTTTC.

The table lists this clonotype with a few counts. This chain joins TRBV7-8 and TRBJ2-4; 16 nucleotides align to TRBD2. The CDR3 covers 18 residues. The V gene's germline CDR1 is SGHVS and CDR2 FQNEAQ. Trimming removed 5 bases from V and 3 bases from J; junction bases left unmatched: 7. The DNA of the CDR3 is TGTGCCAGCAGCCCCGGGACTAGCGGGGGGGGGGTCAAAAACATTCAGTACTTC. Translated, it gives CASSPGTSGGGVKNIQYF.

This clonotype showed up just a few times. The gene calls are TRBV7-8 and TRBJ2-3; 8 positions agree with TRBD2. The V gene end was trimmed by 1 base and the J gene end by 2 bases; junction bases not matched to a gene: 2. The CDR3 has 15 residues. Germline CDR1 SGHVS, CDR2 FQNEAQ. The chain's CDR3 is CASSLELADTDTQYF. The DNA of the CDR3 is TGTGCCAGCAGCTTAGAACTAGCGGACACAGATACGCAGTATTTT.

This clonotype was found a few times. The chain couples TRBV4-1 to TRBJ2-5; a weak D match, TRBD1 (6 bases). The CDR3 has 14 amino acids. Germline CDR1 MGHRA, CDR2 YSYEKL. V was pared by 1 base and J by 5 bases, with 11 bases between. The CDR3 DNA sequence: TGCGCCAGCAGCCAAGGTCCTCAGGGGGAGACCCAGTACTTC. It translates to CASSQGPQGETQYF.

This clonotype has only a few counts. The CDR3 DNA is TGTGCCAGCAGCTTAGAATTTGGGGGGAACACTGAAGCTTTCTTT. It specifies CASSLEFGGNTEAFF. The V and J genes are TRBV7-2 and TRBJ1-1; D perhaps matches TRBD1 (5 bases). CDR3 length: 15 residues. Germline lookup yields CDR1 SGHTA and CDR2 FQGNSA. The ends were cut back, 1 base at V and 1 base at J, with 10 bases in the middle.

This clonotype was observed at least ten times. The chain employs TRBV7-8 and TRBJ2-6; 9 nucleotides align to TRBD1. The CDR3 is 17 amino acids. With V trimmed by 6 bases and J by 1 base, 7 bases remained unmatched. Germline CDR1 reads SGHVS; CDR2 reads FQNEAQ. The CDR3 DNA reads as TGTGCCAGCAGTTTCGACAGGGGGGGGTCTGGGGCCAACGTCCTGACTTTC. It specifies CASSFDRGGSGANVLTF. The whole variable domain, remainder taken from reference TRBV7-8 and TRBJ2-6, is GAGVSQSPRYKVAKRGQDVALRCDPISGHVSLFWYQQALGQGPEFLTYFQNEAQLDKSGLPSDRFFAERPEGSVSTLKIQRTQQEDSAVYLCASSFDRGGSGANVLTFGAGSRLTVL.

This clonotype was found once. Germline is not matched at one junction end, which may reflect a read error. V gene TRBV27 combines with J gene TRBJ1-1; D uncertain. The CDR3 contains 14 residues. CDR1 is MNHEY and CDR2 is SMNVEV in the germline V gene (reference sequence). CDR3 loop: CASSLQWGNTAAFF. In DNA, the CDR3 is TGTGCCAGCAGTTTACAATGGGGTAACACTGCAGCTTTCTTT.

On this clonotype itself: A read error may produce the germline difference seen at one junction end. The chain recombines TRBV12-3 or TRBV12-4 with TRBJ2-1; the D gene is possibly TRBD2 (7 bases). This CDR3 is built from 15 residues. DNA for the CDR3: TGTGCCAGCAGTTTTGGGGGGGCCCATAGGGATGAGCGGTTCTTC. It codes for CASSFGGAHRDERFF.

This clonotype was observed a few times. The CDR3 loop is CAISEQISGANVLTF. CDR3 nucleotides: TGTGCCATCAGTGAGCAAATTTCTGGGGCCAACGTCCTGACTTTC. This sequence joins TRBV10-3 and TRBJ2-6; D unclear. V was cut by 2 bases and J by 1 base, with 6 bases left in between. The CDR3 sequence is 15 residues long. The germline V gene encodes CDR1 ENHRY and CDR2 SYGVKD.

CDR3 nucleotide sequence: TGTGCCAGCAGCACACAGGGGGCGGTTAACGAGCAGTACTTC. Translated: CASSTQGAVNEQYF. This chain links TRBV12-3 or TRBV12-4 with TRBJ2-7; 9 positions match TRBD1. This CDR3 has 14 amino acids. The trim removed 6 bases at V and 5 bases at J, leaving 8 bases unmatched.

The chain uses TRBV7-8 and TRBJ2-1, with TRBD2 identical over 13 bases. The germline V gene encodes CDR1 SGHVS and CDR2 FQNEAQ. V shed 5 bases, J shed 7 bases, and the junction held 11 bases outside the gene matches. The CDR3 is made up of 17 amino acids. The chain's CDR3 is CASSKTPGTSGINEQFF. The CDR3 nucleotides read TGTGCCAGCAGCAAAACCCCCGGGACTAGCGGGATAAATGAGCAGTTCTTC.

CDR3 sequence reads: CASRGDYSNQPQHF. The CDR3 DNA reads TGTGCCAGTCGGGGTGATTATAGCAATCAGCCCCAGCATTTT. The chain joins TRBV19 to TRBJ1-5; D not certain. The CDR3 is made up of 14 amino acids. Germline CDR1 reads LNHDA; CDR2 reads SQIVND (reference sequence). The V end lost 8 bases, the J end lost 0 bases, and 11 bases lay between the germline ends. Together with reference TRBV19 and TRBJ1-5, the CDR3 gives the full variable domain: DGGITQSPKYLFRKEGQNVTLSCEQNLNHDAMYWYRQDPGQGLRLIYYSQIVNDFQKGDIAEGYSVSREKKESFPLTVTSAQKNPTAFYLCASRGDYSNQPQHFGDGTRLSIL.

This clonotype was seen a handful of times. The V call is TRBV6-6, the J call TRBJ1-3, with D unresolved. Trimming cost V 0 bases and J 0 bases, with 6 bases left between them. The CDR3 sequence is 15 residues long. The germline CDR1 and CDR2 sequences are MNHNY and SVGAGI (reference sequence). The CDR3 region has the DNA TGTGCCAGCAGTTACTCCCCTAGCTCTGGAAACACCATATATTTT. Translation: CASSYSPSSGNTIYF.

Note on this clonotype: An end of the junction differs from the germline gene, which may be a read error. The J gene is TRBJ2-3, the V gene TRBV4-1; TRBD1 or TRBD2 may be the D gene (5 bases each). The CDR3 is made up of 18 amino acids. Germline V gene sequence: CDR1 MGHRA, CDR2 YSYEKL. CDR3 DNA sequence: TGTGCCAGCAGCCAAGATCCCACCGGGACCGGCGGATCGGATACGCAGTATTTT. Amino acids: CASSQDPTGTGGSDTQYF.

This clonotype was seen a few times. The rearrangement joins TRBV27 to TRBJ2-1; D perhaps matches TRBD1 (5 bases). V was clipped by 7 bases and J by 0 bases, with 10 bases between them. The CDR3 contains 14 residues. CDR1 is MNHEY and CDR2 is SMNVEV in the germline V gene (reference sequence). In DNA, the CDR3 is TGTGCCAGCACAACAGGTAGCTCCTACAATGAGCAGTTCTTC. Amino acids: CASTTGSSYNEQFF.

V usage is TRBV7-2 and J usage is TRBJ2-7; the match to TRBD1 covers 7 bases. CDR3 length: 16 amino acids. Germline V gene data show CDR1 as SGHTA and CDR2 as FQGNSA. Trimming took 5 bases from V and 5 from J; bases not matched to a gene: 15. CDR3 amino acids: CASSLRASTGTHEQYF. CDR3 coding DNA: TGTGCCAGCAGCCTTCGGGCGTCGACAGGGACCCACGAGCAGTACTTC. Full variable domain (rest looked up from reference TRBV7-2 and TRBJ2-7): GAGVSQSPSNKVTEKGKDVELRCDPISGHTALYWYRQSLGQGLEFLIYFQGNSAPDKSGLPSDRFSAERTGGSVSTLTIQRTQQEDSAVYLCASSLRASTGTHEQYFGPGTRLTVT.

The chain is built from TRBV12-3 or TRBV12-4 and TRBJ1-1; no reliable D call. The ends were cut back, 5 bases at V and 7 bases at J, with 11 bases in the middle. The CDR3 sequence is 12 residues long. CDR3 sequence reads: CASSEDPVEAFF. CDR3 bases: TGTGCCAGCAGTGAAGACCCGGTTGAAGCTTTCTTT.